Each of the 20 T cell receptor beta chains below was sequenced from the same sample in a study of spatial heterogeneity in lung cancer. Overall study findings and caveats: Counts of expanded intratumoral alpha and beta TCRs tracked tumor mutation counts.

TCRdb ran MiXCR on the 5' RACE reads and lists one entry per CDR3 protein. The sample lists fewer than 13,000 distinct CDR3 sequences; approximately 12% were seen once. These receptors have no known antigen. The time point here: sample taken at primary tumor resection. Sequenced here: lung tumor tissue, sampled at surgery. These receptors were obtained from a male donor with early-stage non-small cell lung cancer.

This clonotype has at least ten counts. This chain joins TRBV7-2 and TRBJ1-1; no firm D call. In germline, CDR1 is SGHTA, CDR2 FQGNSA. V was pared by 4 bases and J by 5 bases, with 14 bases between. The CDR3 runs 14 residues. The CDR3 nucleotides read TGTGCCAGCAGCTCTCTAGCGGGTAGAACTGAAGCTTTCTTT. Encoded protein: CASSSLAGRTEAFF.

This clonotype was seen a handful of times. The rearrangement joins TRBV7-2 to TRBJ2-3; no reliable D call. There are 13 residues in the CDR3. Germline-derived CDR1 and CDR2 are SGHTA and FQGNSA. V lost 1 base and J 0 bases, leaving 2 bases between the germline ends. CDR3: CASSLGSTDTQYF. The CDR3 DNA follows: TGTGCCAGCAGCTTAGGAAGCACAGATACGCAGTATTTT.

The chain combines TRBV7-9 with TRBJ2-3; D is unclear. This CDR3 is 12 amino acids long. Germline V gene data show CDR1 as SEHNR and CDR2 as FQNEAQ (reference sequence). V was clipped by 5 bases and J by 2 bases, with 5 bases between them. CDR3 DNA: TGTGCCAGCAGCGCGCTCACAGATACGCAGTATTTT. This gives the protein CASSALTDTQYF.

This clonotype was seen repeatedly, ten times or more. This chain links TRBV10-3 with TRBJ2-2, with D unresolved. This CDR3 contains 14 residues. The V end lost 6 bases, the J end lost 5 bases, and 13 bases lay between the germline ends. CDR1 is ENHRY and CDR2 is SYGVKD in the germline V gene. The CDR3 DNA reads TGTGCCATCAGAGCCCCTTACCAGACCGGGGAGCTGTTTTTT. It codes for CAIRAPYQTGELFF.

V usage is TRBV19 and J usage is TRBJ2-7, with TRBD2 as a possible D gene (7 bases). Between the trimmed V and J ends, which lost 5 bases and 5 bases, there was a span of 10 bases. The CDR3 is 12 residues long. Germline V gene lookup returns CDR1 LNHDA and CDR2 SQIVND (reference sequence). CDR3 DNA sequence: TGTGCCAGTAGTCCGGGGGGCGACGAGCAGTACTTC. Translated: CASSPGGDEQYF.

CDR3 protein: CASSLAGSHNEQFF. As DNA, the CDR3 is TGCGCCAGCAGCTTGGCAGGGTCACACAATGAGCAGTTCTTC. The chain links TRBV5-1 to TRBJ2-1; weak D call: TRBD1 (5 bases). The CDR3 has 14 residues. Germline loops: CDR1 SGHRS, CDR2 YFSETQ. The V and J ends lost 0 bases and 5 bases respectively, with 9 bases between them.

This clonotype was counted at least ten times. The chain combines TRBV11-2 with TRBJ1-2, with D hard to call. This CDR3 is built from 13 residues. Germline CDR1 reads SGHAT; CDR2 reads FQNNGV. Trimming stripped 5 bases from V and 4 bases from J, with 11 bases between. For the CDR3, the DNA is TGTGCCAGCAGCCTCGGTCTCTCCTATGGCTACACCTTC. Translating gives CASSLGLSYGYTF.

In its sample, this clonotype ranks as medium-sized. This rearrangement joins TRBV20-1 to TRBJ1-2, with D unresolved. CDR1 is DFQATT and CDR2 is SNEGSKA in the germline V gene (reference sequence). V was pared by 4 bases and J by 4 bases, with 10 bases between. The CDR3 covers 12 residues. CDR3 DNA: TGCAGTGCTATACGTCTTGTCTATGGCTACACCTTC. Protein product: CSAIRLVYGYTF.

This clonotype was detected a few times. This chain joins TRBV9 and TRBJ2-1; possibly TRBD2 for D (6 bases). Trimming took 2 bases from V and 5 from J, leaving 11 bases between them. This CDR3 spans 14 amino acids. Germline V gene sequence: CDR1 SGDLS, CDR2 YYNGEE. The CDR3 spells CASSVSGENNEQFF. In DNA form, the CDR3 reads TGTGCCAGCAGCGTCTCGGGGGAGAACAATGAGCAGTTCTTC.

This clonotype was found a few times. CDR3 protein: CSARGQGYEAFF. The CDR3 coding sequence is TGCAGTGCTAGGGGACAGGGGTATGAAGCTTTCTTT. The chain recombines TRBV20-1 with TRBJ1-1; 10 bases map to TRBD1. The trim removed 3 bases at V and 7 bases at J, leaving 2 bases unmatched. There are 12 residues in the CDR3. Germline values: CDR1 DFQATT, CDR2 SNEGSKA (reference sequence).

This clonotype was counted ten times or more. The chain joins TRBV7-6 to TRBJ2-5; D is perhaps TRBD2 (5 bases). Germline CDR1 reads SGHVS; CDR2 reads FNYEAQ. The CDR3 length is 12 residues. The V end lost 6 bases, the J end lost 3 bases, and 8 bases lay between the germline ends. The CDR3 loop is CASRGREETQYF. DNA of the CDR3: TGTGCCAGCAGGGGGAGAGAAGAGACCCAGTACTTC.

This chain joins TRBV2 and TRBJ2-1; 9 bases line up with TRBD2. V shed 6 bases and J 7 bases; nucleotides not matched to a gene: 13. Looked up from germline, CDR1 is SNHLY and CDR2 is FYNNEI. There are 16 residues in the CDR3. Here the CDR3 DNA reads TGTGCCAGCAGCCCCAGTAGCGGGGGAGTCAGGAATGAGCAGTTCTTC. This translates into CASSPSSGGVRNEQFF.

This clonotype has just a few counts. This rearrangement joins TRBV24-1 to TRBJ2-2, with D unclear. V was cut by 10 bases and J by 6 bases, with 5 bases left in between. The V gene's germline CDR1 is KGHDR and CDR2 SFDVKD. The CDR3 consists of 10 residues. CDR3 amino acids: CATGAGELFF. Written as DNA, the CDR3 is TGTGCCACTGGTGCCGGGGAGCTGTTTTTT.

This clonotype is termed medium-sized. V and J are TRBV27 and TRBJ1-5, with D hard to call. There are 14 residues in the CDR3. CDR1 MNHEY and CDR2 SMNVEV come from the germline V gene (reference sequence). The V gene lost 0 bases and the J gene lost 7 bases, with 10 bases spanning the gap. The CDR3: CASSLSGGGQPQHF. CDR3 DNA: TGTGCCAGCAGTTTATCCGGAGGAGGCCAGCCCCAGCATTTT.

To note about this clonotype: Since a much larger clone is just one base distant, this may be a read error. V and J are TRBV18 and TRBJ2-5; D call uncertain. Germline CDR1 and CDR2: KGHSH and LQKENI. There are 14 residues in the CDR3. The CDR3 region is CTSSPPGRQETQYF. The CDR3 DNA follows: TGTACCAGCTCACCACCGGGCAGACAAGAGACCCAGTACTTC.

This clonotype showed up many times. This rearrangement joins TRBV10-3 to TRBJ2-3; 10 nucleotides align to TRBD1. The CDR3 is 14 amino acids. CDR1 and CDR2 (germline): ENHRY, SYGVKD. Losses at the gene ends were 6 bases for V and 4 bases for J; bases not matched to a gene: 4. CDR3 amino acids: CAIRGQGKADTQYF. The CDR3 DNA sequence: TGTGCCATCAGGGGACAGGGGAAGGCAGATACGCAGTATTTT.

This clonotype occurred many times. The rearrangement links TRBV27 to TRBJ2-7; 11 nucleotides line up with TRBD2. Germline values: CDR1 MNHEY, CDR2 SMNVEV (reference sequence). The CDR3 extends over 15 amino acids. V was pared by 6 bases and J by 3 bases, with 7 bases of the junction left unmatched. The CDR3: CASSQTSGVYYEQYF. The CDR3 DNA follows: TGTGCCAGCAGCCAGACTAGCGGGGTCTACTACGAGCAGTACTTC.

This clonotype has a count of ten or more. The chain joins TRBV7-6 to TRBJ2-1; 7 positions match TRBD1. Germline assignment: CDR1 SGHVS and CDR2 FNYEAQ. CDR3 length: 14 amino acids. The V segment lost 5 bases and the J segment 8 bases; nucleotides outside the gene matches: 9. CDR3 bases: TGTGCCAGCAGCCCTCGACAGGGCGGAGATGAGCAGTTCTTC. It is translated as CASSPRQGGDEQFF.

This clonotype was observed a few times. This rearrangement joins TRBV20-1 to TRBJ2-3, with D perhaps TRBD1 (6 bases). Trimming removed 1 base from V and 6 bases from J, with 11 bases in between. This CDR3 has 13 amino acids. The germline V gene has CDR1 DFQATT and CDR2 SNEGSKA (reference sequence). In DNA, the CDR3 is TGCAGTGCTAGAGCTGGGGGCAAGGATACGCAGTATTTT. Protein: CSARAGGKDTQYF.

The chain is built from TRBV12-3 or TRBV12-4 and TRBJ1-1; 8 nucleotides agree with TRBD1. There are 12 residues in the CDR3. V lost 5 bases and J lost 11; bases outside the gene matches: 7. Here the CDR3 DNA reads TGTGCCAGCAGTATAAATGACAGGGGCGCTTTCTTT. Translated, it gives CASSINDRGAFF.